This entry lists 15 T cell receptor beta chains sequenced from one sample in a study of T cells in Graves' hyperthyroidism and ophthalmopathy. RNA transcripts served as the template for amplifying TCR beta CDR3 regions. Researchers ran a first-round RT-PCR on the TCR CDR3 using the HTBI primer set. TCRdb reprocessed the multiplex PCR reads with MiXCR, giving one entry per CDR3 protein. The data hold approximately 370,000 distinct CDR3 sequences, with about 18% observed a single time. The sequenced sample consisted of blood. The receptors derive from a woman aged 30 to 39 with Graves' hyperthyroidism that later progressed to Graves' ophthalmopathy.

The chain combines TRBV7-9 with TRBJ1-3; D is perhaps TRBD1 (6 bases). This CDR3 is built from 17 residues. Trimming removed 2 bases at V and 0 bases at J, with 14 bases between. Per germline, CDR1 SEHNR and CDR2 FQNEAQ (reference sequence). CDR3 in amino acids: CASSLILGAFSGNTIYF. The CDR3 nucleotides read TGTGCCAGCAGCTTAATACTGGGGGCCTTCTCTGGAAACACCATATATTTT.

The chain has TRBV5-1 and TRBJ2-7, with D possibly TRBD2 on 7 matching bases. CDR1 and CDR2 (germline): SGHRS, YFSETQ. Trimming removed 0 bases at V and 2 bases at J, with 15 bases between. This CDR3 has 16 amino acids. CDR3 residues: CASSLARGAGTYEQYF. The CDR3 DNA reads TGCGCCAGCAGCTTGGCCCGGGGGGCAGGGACCTACGAGCAGTACTTC.

A few counts support this clonotype. A junction end diverges from the germline sequence, so it may reflect a read error. The V call is TRBV5-1, the J call TRBJ1-5; TRBD1 matches at 8 bases. Germline V gene sequence: CDR1 SGHRS, CDR2 YFSETQ. This CDR3 spans 15 amino acids. As DNA, the CDR3 is TGCGCCAGCAGCCGGCGGACAGGGAGCAGTCAGCCCCAGCATTTT. Translating it yields CASSRRTGSSQPQHF.

This clonotype was seen a handful of times. The chain uses TRBV28 and TRBJ1-5, with D possibly matching TRBD1 (5 bases). The length of the CDR3 is 15 residues. Germline-derived CDR1 and CDR2 are MDHEN and SYDVKM. Trimming shortened V by 3 bases and J by 5 bases, and 14 bases separated the two germline ends. The CDR3 DNA sequence: TGTGCCAGCAGTTTTCAAGGGGCCCTAGATCAGCCCCAGCATTTT. Translation gives CASSFQGALDQPQHF.

There are many counts of this clonotype. The chain is built from TRBV2 and TRBJ2-1; 10 bases are shared with TRBD1. CDR3 length equals 16 residues. Unmatched junction bases numbered 6, after V lost 7 bases and J lost 0 bases. Per germline, CDR1 SNHLY and CDR2 FYNNEI. This CDR3 reads CASIQRTGGSYNEQFF. DNA of the CDR3: TGTGCCAGCATCCAACGGACAGGGGGCTCCTACAATGAGCAGTTCTTC.

This clonotype was found many times. The chain is built from TRBV28 and TRBJ2-7, with D hard to call. V lost 4 bases and J lost 1, with 17 bases in between. Germline V gene lookup returns CDR1 MDHEN and CDR2 SYDVKM. The CDR3 is made up of 16 amino acids. The CDR3 sequence: CASSSIRLVSSYEQYF. As DNA, the CDR3 is TGTGCCAGCAGTTCGATCCGGCTAGTGTCTTCCTACGAGCAGTACTTC.

This chain uses TRBV2 with TRBJ1-1; TRBD1 matches 7 bases. The germline V gene has CDR1 SNHLY and CDR2 FYNNEI. The CDR3 has 14 residues. Unmatched junction bases numbered 7, after V lost 7 bases and J lost 2 bases. The CDR3 coding sequence is TGTGCCAGCATGCTCAGGGGGAGTAACACTGAAGCTTTCTTT. As protein: CASMLRGSNTEAFF.

In this sample, this clonotype turned up a few times. CDR3 DNA: TGTGCCAGCAGCCTCTCAGCGGGGCACTCCTACAATGAGCAGTTCTTC. As protein: CASSLSAGHSYNEQFF. The chain links TRBV27 to TRBJ2-1; 7 positions match TRBD2. Trimming cost V 6 bases and J 0 bases; bases outside gene matches: 8. Germline loops: CDR1 MNHEY, CDR2 SMNVEV (reference sequence). This CDR3 region has 16 residues.

The chain couples TRBV7-9 to TRBJ1-6; TRBD1 agrees at 12 bases. The CDR3 is 15 residues long. Losses at the gene ends were 5 bases for V and 10 bases for J; bases not matched to a gene: 6. The V gene's germline CDR1 is SEHNR and CDR2 FQNEAQ (reference sequence). The CDR3 region is CASSDGDRGRSPLHF. CDR3 nucleotide sequence: TGTGCCAGCAGCGACGGGGACAGGGGGCGGTCACCCCTCCACTTT.

The table lists this clonotype with many counts. The chain is built from TRBV28 and TRBJ2-2, with a weak D call TRBD1 (6 bases). Trimming pared 7 bases from V and 4 bases from J, leaving 10 bases between. The germline CDR1 and CDR2 sequences are MDHEN and SYDVKM. This CDR3 comprises 13 residues. CDR3: CASTYRATGELFF. CDR3 coding DNA: TGTGCCAGCACATACAGGGCCACCGGGGAGCTGTTTTTT.

This clonotype was found many times. The V and J genes are TRBV2 and TRBJ2-4; D might be TRBD1 or TRBD2, each matching 5 bases. This CDR3 contains 11 residues. CDR1 is SNHLY and CDR2 is FYNNEI in the germline V gene. The V end lost 7 bases, the J end lost 14 bases, and 15 bases lay between the germline ends. CDR3 protein: CASNLGESKYF. The CDR3 DNA reads TGTGCCAGCAACTTAGGGGAGTCAAAGTACTTC.

At least ten counts were recorded for this clonotype. The chain links TRBV29-1 to TRBJ2-1; a weak D match, TRBD1 (6 bases). CDR1 is SQVTM and CDR2 is ANQGSEA in the germline V gene. The CDR3 extends over 11 amino acids. V was trimmed by 6 bases and J by 10 bases, leaving 13 bases between them. The CDR3 bases are TGCAGCGTAGACACAGGGTGGGAGCAGTTCTTC. Translating gives CSVDTGWEQFF.

Many counts were recorded for this clonotype. V usage is TRBV27 and J usage is TRBJ2-1; 8 bases are a match to TRBD2. Germline V lookup: CDR1 MNHEY, CDR2 SMNVEV (reference sequence). This CDR3 contains 15 residues. Trimming removed 2 bases from V and 4 bases from J; junction bases left unmatched: 4. This CDR3 reads CASSLQAGGYNEQFF. The CDR3 DNA follows: TGTGCCAGCAGTTTACAGGCGGGGGGATACAATGAGCAGTTCTTC.

This clonotype was seen repeatedly, ten times or more. The chain couples TRBV5-1 to TRBJ1-1; possibly TRBD1 for D (6 bases). Germline V CDR1 and CDR2: SGHRS, YFSETQ. V lost 0 bases and J 1 base, leaving 10 bases between the germline ends. This CDR3 comprises 15 residues. The CDR3 DNA sequence: TGCGCCAGCAGCTTGGAAACAGGGTCGAACACTGAAGCTTTCTTT. It specifies CASSLETGSNTEAFF.

In this sample, this clonotype turned up many times. The chain employs TRBV4-1 and TRBJ1-4, with a possible D match to TRBD1 (6 bases). Germline loops: CDR1 MGHRA, CDR2 YSYEKL. Deletions cut 4 bases from V and 7 bases from J, with 28 bases between. CDR3 length equals 19 residues. The CDR3 sequence is CASSPRWGQGRIKVEKLFF. The CDR3 DNA reads as TGCGCCAGCAGCCCAAGATGGGGGCAGGGAAGGATAAAGGTTGAAAAACTGTTTTTT.